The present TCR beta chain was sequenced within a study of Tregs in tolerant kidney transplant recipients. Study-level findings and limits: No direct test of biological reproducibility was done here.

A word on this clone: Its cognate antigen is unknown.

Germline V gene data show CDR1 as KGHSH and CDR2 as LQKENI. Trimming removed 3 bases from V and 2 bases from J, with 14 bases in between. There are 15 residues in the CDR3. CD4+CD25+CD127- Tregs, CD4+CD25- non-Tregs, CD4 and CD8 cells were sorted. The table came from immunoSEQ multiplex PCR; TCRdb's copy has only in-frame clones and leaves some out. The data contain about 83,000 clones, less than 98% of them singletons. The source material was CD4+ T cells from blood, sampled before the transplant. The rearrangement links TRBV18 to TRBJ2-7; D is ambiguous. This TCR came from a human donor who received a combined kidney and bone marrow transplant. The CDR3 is CASSPLGPGPYEQYF. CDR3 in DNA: TGTGCCAGCTCACCGTTAGGTCCAGGTCCCTACGAGCAGTACTTC.